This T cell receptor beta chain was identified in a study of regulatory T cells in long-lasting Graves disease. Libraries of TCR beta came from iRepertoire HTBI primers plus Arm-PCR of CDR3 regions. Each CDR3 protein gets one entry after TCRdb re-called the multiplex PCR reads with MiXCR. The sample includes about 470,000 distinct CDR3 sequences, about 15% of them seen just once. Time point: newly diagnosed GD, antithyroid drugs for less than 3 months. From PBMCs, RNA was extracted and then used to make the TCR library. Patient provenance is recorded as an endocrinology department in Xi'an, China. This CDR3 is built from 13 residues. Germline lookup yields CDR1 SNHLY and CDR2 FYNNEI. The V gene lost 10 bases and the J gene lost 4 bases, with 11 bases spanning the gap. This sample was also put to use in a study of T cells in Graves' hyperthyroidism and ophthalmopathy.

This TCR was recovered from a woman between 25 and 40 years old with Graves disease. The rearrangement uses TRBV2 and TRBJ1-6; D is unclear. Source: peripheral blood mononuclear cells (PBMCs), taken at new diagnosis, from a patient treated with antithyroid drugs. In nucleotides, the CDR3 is TGTGCCATCCAGGCAGAATATAATTCACCCCTCCACTTT. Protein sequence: CAIQAEYNSPLHF.